The rows below give T cell receptor beta chains drawn from one sample of a study of shared clonotypes between healthy human individuals. Here immunoSEQ multiplex PCR was the method, and the copy in TCRdb shows in-frame clones only, minus some. The sample holds about 2.1 million clones, roughly 91% seen once. The specimen was naive CD8+ T cells from PBMCs. These receptors were taken from a man between 18 and 35 years old in good health. Some clones in this sample may be carry-over from other donors' samples. Both conserved end residues are part of each CDR3. D genes are given only for firm matches. Expanded clones are given a class, and other clones once, few, many or no size at all.

TRBV4-3	TRBJ1-4	NA	TRBD1	TGCGCCAGCAGCCACAGGGACAGGGGGCGAAGTGAAAAACTGTTTTTT	CASSHRDRGRSEKLFF
TRBV6-6	TRBJ1-2	NA	NA	TGTGCCAGCATTAACAATAACTATGGCTACACCTTC	CASINNNYGYTF
TRBV28	TRBJ2-5	NA	NA	TGTGCCAGCAGGAGGGCAGCTTTTCAAGAGACCCAGTACTTC	CASRRAAFQETQYF
TRBV19	TRBJ1-5	NA	NA	TGTGCCAGTAGAGAAGAGAGTTTTGGGGTTCAGCATTTT	CASREESFGVQHF
TRBV2	TRBJ1-5	NA	NA	TGTGCCAGCAGAGTGACCGGGACACCTTATAGCAATCAGCCCCAGCATTTT	CASRVTGTPYSNQPQHF
TRBV9	TRBJ2-1	once	NA	TGTGCCAGCAGCGTAGTCGGTGAAAATGAGCAGTTCTTC	CASSVVGENEQFF
TRBV13	TRBJ2-7	NA	NA	TGTGCCAGCAGCCCGCCGGTTGCACCACCCTACGAGCAGTACTTC	CASSPPVAPPYEQYF
TRBV7-7	TRBJ2-7	NA	NA	TGTGCCAGCAGCTTAGAGAGGGCCTACGAGCAGTACTTC	CASSLERAYEQYF
TRBV9	TRBJ2-1	NA	TRBD1	TGTGCCAGCAGCAGTCGACAGGGTGGGAATGAGCAGTTCTTC	CASSSRQGGNEQFF
TRBV7-9	TRBJ2-3	NA	NA	TGTGCCAGCAGCTCCCGACTGACCAGCACAGATACGCAGTATTTT	CASSSRLTSTDTQYF
TRBV18	TRBJ2-1	NA	TRBD2	TGTGCCAGCTCACCACCCGGACTAGCGGGAACGTACAATGAGCAGTTCTTC	CASSPPGLAGTYNEQFF
TRBV10-1	TRBJ2-5	once	TRBD2	TGCGCCAGCAGTGACGGCCGGGAGGGCCAGGAGACCCAGTACTTC	CASSDGREGQETQYF
TRBV4-1	TRBJ2-1	NA	NA	TGCGCCAGCAGCCAAGACCCTCGAAGCGGCAATGAGCAGTTCTTC	CASSQDPRSGNEQFF
TRBV9	TRBJ2-1	NA	TRBD1	TGTGCCAGCAGCGCAGCCGGGACAGTATACAATGAGCAGTTCTTC	CASSAAGTVYNEQFF
TRBV14	TRBJ1-4	once	NA	TGTGCCAGCAGCCTCACCCCTGAAAAACTGTTTTTT	CASSLTPEKLFF
TRBV27	TRBJ1-1	NA	NA	TGTGCCAGCAGACAGGGATCGAACACTGAAGCTTTCTTT	CASRQGSNTEAFF
TRBV4-3	TRBJ2-7	NA	NA	TGCGCCAGCAGCCAAGATCTCGTCTTCAGGAGCTCCTACGAGCAGTACTTC	CASSQDLVFRSSYEQYF
TRBV19	TRBJ1-2	NA	TRBD1	TGTGCCAGTTTCGGAGAACGTCAGGGGGCGCGAGGCTACACCTTC	CASFGERQGARGYTF
TRBV9	TRBJ2-2	NA	NA	TGTGCCAGCAGCGTATATCTGGCAGGGGACACCGGGGAGCTGTTTTTT	CASSVYLAGDTGELFF
TRBV2	TRBJ2-7	once	NA	TGTGCCAGCAGTGAAGGGCGAGACGGCTACGAGCAGTACTTC	CASSEGRDGYEQYF
TRBV19	TRBJ2-7	NA	TRBD2	TGTGCCAGTAGTATGAGGGGAGGGGAGCAGTACTTC	CASSMRGGEQYF
TRBV2	TRBJ1-5	NA	NA	TGTGCCAGCAGTGTGGAGGGGAGCAATCAGCCCCAGCATTTT	CASSVEGSNQPQHF
TRBV7-9	TRBJ2-5	NA	TRBD1	TGTGCCAGCAGCTTAGCTGGTCGGGCAGGGGGTCTAGAGACCCAGTACTTC	CASSLAGRAGGLETQYF
TRBV18	TRBJ2-1	once	NA	TGTGCCAGCTCACCCGGAGCCTATCGTTACAATGAGCAGTTCTTC	CASSPGAYRYNEQFF
TRBV4-3	TRBJ2-3	NA	NA	TGCGCCAGCAGCCCGTACACCGCAGTTCAAAGCACAGATACGCAGTATTTT	CASSPYTAVQSTDTQYF
TRBV7-9	TRBJ2-1	NA	NA	TGTGCCAGCACTCCCCCTGTGTCGAATGAGCAGTTCTTC	CASTPPVSNEQFF
TRBV7-6	TRBJ2-5	NA	NA	TGTGCCAGCAGCCAAGATTTAGGCCCCGGGACACGGGAGACCCAGTACTTC	CASSQDLGPGTRETQYF
TRBV19	TRBJ2-3	NA	NA	TGTGCCAGCTGCCAGGTCGGTTTGGCAGATACGCAGTATTTT	CASCQVGLADTQYF
TRBV27	TRBJ2-7	once	NA	TGTGCCAGCAGTCCACTGACAGGCTCCTTCTACGAGCAGTACTTC	CASSPLTGSFYEQYF
TRBV7-2	TRBJ2-7	once	TRBD1	TGTGCCAGCAGCTCGACCCGGGACAGCGGATATTACGAGCAGTACTTC	CASSSTRDSGYYEQYF
TRBV5-4	TRBJ2-7	NA	NA	TGTGCCAGCAGCTTCGGTACAGCCTACGAGCAGTACTTC	CASSFGTAYEQYF
TRBV5-6	TRBJ2-1	once	NA	TGTGCCAGCAGCTTGGATACAGGGCGGAATGAGCAGTTCTTC	CASSLDTGRNEQFF
TRBV28	TRBJ2-1	NA	NA	TGTGCCAGCAGCACTCCCATTCCCGTAGTTTATCGGAGCTCCTACAATGAGCAGTTCTTC	CASSTPIPVVYRSSYNEQFF
TRBV9	TRBJ2-1	NA	TRBD2	TGTGCCAGCACCCCGTGGGCTAGCGGAAAAGATGAGCAGTTCTTC	CASTPWASGKDEQFF
TRBV6-5	TRBJ2-2	NA	NA	TGTGCCAGCAGTTACTCGAGGGGTTTATTCGCCGGGGAGCTGTTTTTT	CASSYSRGLFAGELFF
TRBV6-6	TRBJ2-7	NA	NA	TGTGCCAGCAGTTACTCGGACAGCGGCTCCTACGAGCAGTACTTC	CASSYSDSGSYEQYF
TRBV19	TRBJ1-2	NA	TRBD1	TGTGCCAGTAGTACCAGGGGACAGGGGGTTGGTTATGGCTACACCTTC	CASSTRGQGVGYGYTF